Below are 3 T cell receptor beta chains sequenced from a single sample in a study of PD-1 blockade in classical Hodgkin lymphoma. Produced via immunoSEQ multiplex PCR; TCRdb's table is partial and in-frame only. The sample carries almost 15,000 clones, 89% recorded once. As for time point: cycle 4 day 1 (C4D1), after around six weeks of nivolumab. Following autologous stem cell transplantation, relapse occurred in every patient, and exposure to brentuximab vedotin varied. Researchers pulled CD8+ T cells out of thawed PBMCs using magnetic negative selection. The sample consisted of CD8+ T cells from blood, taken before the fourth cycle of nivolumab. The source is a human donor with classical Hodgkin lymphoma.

This chain's CDR3 is CASRLADNEQFF. The DNA for the CDR3 is TGTGCCAGCAGGCTAGCGGACAATGAGCAGTTCTTC. This chain links TRBV7-9 with TRBJ2-1; 7 bases line up with TRBD2. Per the germline V gene, CDR1 is SEHNR and CDR2 is FQNEAQ (reference sequence). The V segment lost 6 bases and the J segment 5 bases; nucleotides outside the gene matches: 1. The CDR3 runs 12 residues.

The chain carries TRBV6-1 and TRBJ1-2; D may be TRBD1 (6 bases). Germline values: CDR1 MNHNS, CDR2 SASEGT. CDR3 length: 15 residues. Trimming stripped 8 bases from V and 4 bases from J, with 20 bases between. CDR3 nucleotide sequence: TGTGCCAGCGATATAGGACAGCACCAATCCTATGGCTACACCTTC. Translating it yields CASDIGQHQSYGYTF.

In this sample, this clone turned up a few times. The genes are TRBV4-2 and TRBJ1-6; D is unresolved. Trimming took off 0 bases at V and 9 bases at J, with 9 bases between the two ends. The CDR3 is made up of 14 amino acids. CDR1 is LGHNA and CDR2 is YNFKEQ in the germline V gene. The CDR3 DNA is TGTGCCAGCAGCCAAGATGCGGAAACTTCACCCCTCCACTTT. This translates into CASSQDAETSPLHF.